These T cell receptor beta chains were read from a single sample in a study of metastatic and nonmetastatic thyroid tumors. TCRdb reanalyzed the PCR reads via MiXCR. The data show around 15,000 clones, with 20% to 30% seen just once and more than 10% held by the top ten. Source material: tumor tissue. The receptors stem from a female donor with papillary thyroid cancer or a benign thyroid nodule (not recorded which). Some clones in this sample may be carry-over from other donors' samples. The CDR3 runs from the conserved cysteine through the conserved F or W. D genes are given only for firm matches. The size entry is marked missing in some rows and otherwise reads once, few, many or a size class.

D gene: TRBD2; V gene: TRBV3-1; J gene: TRBJ2-7; clone size: medium-sized; CDR3 DNA: TGTGCCAGCAGCTCAGGGCTCAGCGGGGCCTACGAGCAGTACTTC; CDR3 protein: CASSSGLSGAYEQYF
D gene: .; V gene: TRBV28; J gene: TRBJ1-2; clone size: few; CDR3 DNA: TGTGCCAGCAGTCTTGGACAGCCAGCTAACTATGGCTACACCTTC; CDR3 protein: CASSLGQPANYGYTF
D gene: .; V gene: TRBV27; J gene: TRBJ1-1; clone size: .; CDR3 DNA: TGTGCCAACAGTTTAGGTCAGACGAACACTGAAGCTTTCTTC; CDR3 protein: CANSLGQTNTEAFF
D gene: TRBD1; V gene: TRBV3-1; J gene: TRBJ2-2; clone size: .; CDR3 DNA: TGTGCCAGCAGCTCCGGGACAGGGACCACCGGGGAGCTGTTTTTT; CDR3 protein: CASSSGTGTTGELFF
D gene: .; V gene: TRBV7-3; J gene: TRBJ2-7; clone size: .; CDR3 DNA: TGTGCCAGCAGCCGGTACGGGGTCCACGAGCAGTACTTC; CDR3 protein: CASSRYGVHEQYF
D gene: .; V gene: TRBV7-9; J gene: TRBJ2-1; clone size: many; CDR3 DNA: TGTGCCAGCAGTCCCCCACGAGGTTGGGACTCTTACAATGAGCAGTTCTTC; CDR3 protein: CASSPPRGWDSYNEQFF
D gene: .; V gene: TRBV20-1; J gene: TRBJ1-3; clone size: many; CDR3 DNA: TGCAGTGCTAGAGCCCTCCAGTCTGGAAACACCATATATTTT; CDR3 protein: CSARALQSGNTIYF
D gene: .; V gene: TRBV12-3/TRBV12-4; J gene: TRBJ1-6; clone size: .; CDR3 DNA: TGTGCCAGCAGCCTGGGGGCTGGGTGGAATTCACCCCTCCACTTT; CDR3 protein: CASSLGAGWNSPLHF
D gene: .; V gene: TRBV28; J gene: TRBJ1-1; clone size: few; CDR3 DNA: TGTGCCAGCAGTTCCGGGGGCTTAGAAGCTTTCTTT; CDR3 protein: CASSSGGLEAFF
D gene: .; V gene: TRBV19; J gene: TRBJ2-1; clone size: few; CDR3 DNA: TGTGCCAGTAGATTAACTCAGACCTACAATGAGCAGTTCTTC; CDR3 protein: CASRLTQTYNEQFF
D gene: .; V gene: TRBV10-3; J gene: TRBJ2-7; clone size: medium-sized; CDR3 DNA: TGTGCCATCACGGCTGGGGGGGAGCAGTACTTC; CDR3 protein: CAITAGGEQYF
D gene: TRBD2; V gene: TRBV7-2; J gene: TRBJ2-2; clone size: many; CDR3 DNA: TGTGCCAGCAGCTTACGGCGGGAGAGCAGGGAGCTGTTTTTT; CDR3 protein: CASSLRRESRELFF
D gene: .; V gene: TRBV7-9; J gene: TRBJ1-1; clone size: .; CDR3 DNA: TGTGCCAGCAGCTTAGATATGAACACTGAAGCTTTCTTT; CDR3 protein: CASSLDMNTEAFF
D gene: .; V gene: TRBV10-3; J gene: TRBJ2-5; clone size: many; CDR3 DNA: TGTGCCATCAGTGAGTCGTGGGAGACCCAGTACTTC; CDR3 protein: CAISESWETQYF
D gene: .; V gene: TRBV6-5; J gene: TRBJ1-4; clone size: many; CDR3 DNA: TGTGCCAGCAGTTACTCTGGTCAGGGGTCCCTAAAACTGTTTTTT; CDR3 protein: CASSYSGQGSLKLFF
D gene: TRBD1; V gene: TRBV5-1; J gene: TRBJ1-2; clone size: .; CDR3 DNA: TGCGCCAGCCGTCGTTCCCAAGGGACAGGGCCTGGCTACACCTTC; CDR3 protein: CASRRSQGTGPGYTF
D gene: TRBD2; V gene: TRBV5-4; J gene: TRBJ2-5; clone size: many; CDR3 DNA: TGTGCCAGTACGGCGGGAGCGCGAGAGACCCAGTACTTC; CDR3 protein: CASTAGARETQYF
D gene: TRBD1; V gene: TRBV19; J gene: TRBJ2-7; clone size: .; CDR3 DNA: TGTGCCAGTAGGGGACAGGGTTACAACGAGCAGTACTTC; CDR3 protein: CASRGQGYNEQYF
D gene: TRBD1; V gene: TRBV5-1; J gene: TRBJ1-1; clone size: many; CDR3 DNA: TGCGCCAGCAGCTCGGGACAGGGCCGAGGTGAAGCTTTCTTT; CDR3 protein: CASSSGQGRGEAFF
D gene: TRBD2; V gene: TRBV12-3/TRBV12-4; J gene: TRBJ2-7; clone size: .; CDR3 DNA: TGTGCCAGCAGTTTAATGGCGGGAGTGGTCTACGAGCAGTACTTC; CDR3 protein: CASSLMAGVVYEQYF
D gene: .; V gene: TRBV28; J gene: TRBJ2-7; clone size: few; CDR3 DNA: TGTGCCAGCAGTTCTAACAGCTACGAGCAGTACTTC; CDR3 protein: CASSSNSYEQYF
D gene: .; V gene: TRBV19; J gene: TRBJ1-1; clone size: .; CDR3 DNA: TGTGCCAGTAGTCGACGTATGAACACTGAAGCTTTCTTT; CDR3 protein: CASSRRMNTEAFF
D gene: .; V gene: TRBV18; J gene: TRBJ1-1; clone size: medium-sized; CDR3 DNA: TGTGCCAGCTCACCACAGGGAAGGCCGAACACTGAAGCTTTCTTT; CDR3 protein: CASSPQGRPNTEAFF
D gene: TRBD2; V gene: TRBV5-1; J gene: TRBJ2-1; clone size: .; CDR3 DNA: TGCGCCAGCAGCTATAGCGGGAGTAGGAACAATGAGCAGTTCTTC; CDR3 protein: CASSYSGSRNNEQFF
D gene: .; V gene: TRBV28; J gene: TRBJ1-5; clone size: many; CDR3 DNA: TGTGCCAGCAGTTTAGGGGACACGAATCAGCCCCAGCATTTT; CDR3 protein: CASSLGDTNQPQHF
D gene: .; V gene: TRBV30; J gene: TRBJ2-1; clone size: medium-sized; CDR3 DNA: TGTGCCTGGAGTGCTAGGGGGGTTAGGGAGCAGTTCTTC; CDR3 protein: CAWSARGVREQFF
D gene: .; V gene: TRBV18; J gene: TRBJ2-2; clone size: .; CDR3 DNA: TGTGCCAGCTCCGCTCGGAGGCCGGAGACCGGGGAGCTGTTTTTT; CDR3 protein: CASSARRPETGELFF
D gene: .; V gene: TRBV19; J gene: TRBJ2-2; clone size: .; CDR3 DNA: TGTGCCAGTAGGACTCTGGGGAGTACTAACGGGGAGCTGTTTTTT; CDR3 protein: CASRTLGSTNGELFF
D gene: .; V gene: TRBV28; J gene: TRBJ1-2; clone size: medium-sized; CDR3 DNA: TGTGCCAGCACCTTAGGCGGGGCTGACTATGGCTACACCTTC; CDR3 protein: CASTLGGADYGYTF
D gene: TRBD1; V gene: TRBV20-1; J gene: TRBJ1-1; clone size: once; CDR3 DNA: TGCAGTGCCTCACAGGGGGCGAACACTGAAGCTTTCTTT; CDR3 protein: CSASQGANTEAFF
D gene: .; V gene: TRBV6-1; J gene: TRBJ2-7; clone size: many; CDR3 DNA: TGTGCCAGCAGTTATGGGCTGGGTGGTACTGGTTACGAGCAGTACTTC; CDR3 protein: CASSYGLGGTGYEQYF
D gene: .; V gene: TRBV2; J gene: TRBJ2-1; clone size: many; CDR3 DNA: TGTGCCAGCAGTGTGTTGGCAGGTGGCTACAATGAGCAGTTCTTC; CDR3 protein: CASSVLAGGYNEQFF
D gene: TRBD2; V gene: TRBV20-1; J gene: TRBJ2-1; clone size: .; CDR3 DNA: TGCAGTGCTAGAGATGGGAGCGGGAGACCCTACAATGAGCAGTTCTTC; CDR3 protein: CSARDGSGRPYNEQFF
D gene: .; V gene: TRBV19; J gene: TRBJ1-5; clone size: .; CDR3 DNA: TGTGCCAGTAGTATGAAGCCGTGTCAGTCCCAGCATTTT; CDR3 protein: CASSMKPCQSQHF
D gene: TRBD2; V gene: TRBV28; J gene: TRBJ2-3; clone size: few; CDR3 DNA: TGTGCCAGCAGTTCGCCGGGACTAGCGGGAGGGGCAGATACGCAGTATTTT; CDR3 protein: CASSSPGLAGGADTQYF
D gene: .; V gene: TRBV30; J gene: TRBJ1-6; clone size: .; CDR3 DNA: TGTGCCTGGAACCCAGGGAATTTTGATTCACCCCTCCACTTT; CDR3 protein: CAWNPGNFDSPLHF
D gene: .; V gene: TRBV28; J gene: TRBJ2-5; clone size: .; CDR3 DNA: TGTACCATCCCGGGACATAACCAAGAGATCCAGTACTTC; CDR3 protein: CTIPGHNQEIQYF
D gene: .; V gene: TRBV6-1; J gene: TRBJ2-7; clone size: medium-sized; CDR3 DNA: TGTGCCAGCACCGCCCGGACGAGCTCCTACGAGCAGTACTTC; CDR3 protein: CASTARTSSYEQYF
D gene: TRBD2; V gene: TRBV2; J gene: TRBJ2-5; clone size: .; CDR3 DNA: TGTGCCAACATCCCTGTAGCGGGAGTGGCTAAGGAGACCCAGTACTTC; CDR3 protein: CANIPVAGVAKETQYF
D gene: .; V gene: TRBV6-1; J gene: TRBJ2-6; clone size: .; CDR3 DNA: TGTGCCAGCAGTGATTCCGCTAGCTCTGGGGCCAACGTCCTGACTTTC; CDR3 protein: CASSDSASSGANVLTF
D gene: .; V gene: TRBV9; J gene: TRBJ2-5; clone size: many; CDR3 DNA: TGTGCCAGCAGCGTAGAGGACAGCGCTCGGGAGACCCAGTACTTC; CDR3 protein: CASSVEDSARETQYF
D gene: TRBD2; V gene: TRBV9; J gene: TRBJ2-7; clone size: medium-sized; CDR3 DNA: TGTGCCAGCAGCGTAGCTAGCGGGACCTACGAGCAGTACTTC; CDR3 protein: CASSVASGTYEQYF
D gene: .; V gene: TRBV4-3; J gene: TRBJ2-7; clone size: .; CDR3 DNA: TGCGCCAGCAGCCAAGATAGCTGGACAGCCGCCTACGAGCAGTACTTC; CDR3 protein: CASSQDSWTAAYEQYF
D gene: TRBD1; V gene: TRBV19; J gene: TRBJ1-5; clone size: many; CDR3 DNA: TGTGCCAGTAGTCCATTACAGGGGTCTCAGCCCCAGCATTTT; CDR3 protein: CASSPLQGSQPQHF
D gene: .; V gene: TRBV19; J gene: TRBJ1-1; clone size: .; CDR3 DNA: TGTGCCAGTAGTACAGAGGGACGGGGGGTAGCCCAACGGACTGAAGCTTTCTTT; CDR3 protein: CASSTEGRGVAQRTEAFF
D gene: .; V gene: TRBV27; J gene: TRBJ2-7; clone size: few; CDR3 DNA: TGTGCCAGCCGACAACCGGGACTTGGACTCTACGAGCAGTACTTC; CDR3 protein: CASRQPGLGLYEQYF
D gene: TRBD2; V gene: TRBV4-2; J gene: TRBJ2-7; clone size: medium-sized; CDR3 DNA: TGTGCCAGCAGCCAACAGTCCCTAGCGGACTACGAGCAGTACTTC; CDR3 protein: CASSQQSLADYEQYF
D gene: TRBD2; V gene: TRBV12-3/TRBV12-4; J gene: TRBJ2-7; clone size: few; CDR3 DNA: TGTGCCAGCAGCACCGGACTAGCGGGGAAGCAGTACTTC; CDR3 protein: CASSTGLAGKQYF
D gene: .; V gene: TRBV20-1; J gene: TRBJ2-7; clone size: .; CDR3 DNA: TGCAGTGCTAGAGATCTTGGGAGGCCCGGCCTCTACTACGAGCAGTACTTC; CDR3 protein: CSARDLGRPGLYYEQYF
D gene: .; V gene: TRBV19; J gene: TRBJ1-5; clone size: .; CDR3 DNA: TGTGCCAGTAGTATTTTCGACTTTAATAAGCCCCAGCATTTT; CDR3 protein: CASSIFDFNKPQHF
D gene: .; V gene: TRBV9; J gene: TRBJ2-1; clone size: many; CDR3 DNA: TGTGCCAGCAGCGGAGGCGTACAGGTCACTGAGCAGTTCTTC; CDR3 protein: CASSGGVQVTEQFF
D gene: .; V gene: TRBV9; J gene: TRBJ2-2; clone size: many; CDR3 DNA: TGTGCCAGCAGCGTAGACGGGACCACCGGGGAGCTGTTTTTT; CDR3 protein: CASSVDGTTGELFF